Below are 2 T cell receptor beta chains sequenced from a single sample in a study of identifying expanded T cells in peripheral blood. Assay: immunoSEQ multiplex PCR; the TCRdb copy retains only in-frame clones and omits some. The sample consists of 100,000 or so clones, roughly 85% of them appearing once. The material sequenced was blood. The receptor source for this set is a person between 18 and 75 years old in good health.

The CDR3 coding sequence is TGTGCCAGCAGCTTCTCGGGGCAAGGCTCCGGGCGCGGCACTGAAGCTTTCTTT. This translates into CASSFSGQGSGRGTEAFF. The chain is built from TRBV11-2 and TRBJ1-1, with a tentative D call TRBD1 (5 bases). Trimming cost V 3 bases and J 4 bases, with 24 bases left between them. The germline CDR1 and CDR2 sequences are SGHAT and FQNNGV. The length of the CDR3 is 18 residues.

The genes are TRBV5-4 and TRBJ2-6; a weak D match, TRBD2 (6 bases). Germline V CDR1 and CDR2: SGHNT, YYREEE (reference sequence). V was clipped by 7 bases and J by 2 bases, with 10 bases between them. The CDR3 spans 14 residues. CDR3 region: CASGSGPGANVLTF. CDR3 DNA: TGTGCCAGCGGGAGCGGGCCTGGGGCCAACGTCCTGACTTTC.